Listed here are 20 T cell receptor beta chains from one sample, sequenced in a study of blood T cells in healthy people across ages. A second PCR of roughly 7 to 11 cycles used a sample-barcoded 5' primer and a J-beta primer mix. TCRdb re-analysed the 5' RACE reads in MiXCR, keeping a single row per CDR3 protein. The top ten clones hold about a fifth of a sample with about 570,000 distinct CDR3 sequences, roughly 29% of them seen once. Input material: blood. These receptors were obtained from a woman between 70 and 85 years old in good health.

The CDR3 sequence is CSARDHPPDSTQYF. The CDR3 nucleotides are TGCAGTGCTAGAGATCACCCCCCAGATAGTACGCAGTATTTT. The chain has TRBV20-1 and TRBJ2-3; D remains unclear. Per the germline V gene, CDR1 is DFQATT and CDR2 is SNEGSKA (reference sequence). V was pared by 0 bases and J by 8 bases, with 15 bases between. The CDR3 loop spans 14 amino acids.

For this clonotype: A junction end diverges from the germline sequence, so it may reflect a read error. The rearrangement joins TRBV12-3 or TRBV12-4 to TRBJ1-5; D is perhaps TRBD1 (6 bases). This CDR3 contains 15 residues. The CDR3 nucleotides are TGTGCCAGCAGTTTGAGGGGGGTAGGCAATCAGCCCCAACATTTT. This codes for CASSLRGVGNQPQHF.

The CDR3 nucleotides are TGTGCCAGCAGCTTGGCGTGGGGCACCTACAATGAGCAGTTCTTC. As protein: CASSLAWGTYNEQFF. This chain connects TRBV5-6 to TRBJ2-1; D is perhaps TRBD1 (5 bases). CDR3 size: 15 residues. V lost 0 bases to trimming and J lost 2 bases, with 9 bases between them. Germline CDR1 is SGHDT and CDR2 is YYEEEE. The whole variable domain, filled in from reference TRBV5-6 and TRBJ2-1, reads DAGVTQSPTHLIKTRGQQVTLRCSPKSGHDTVSWYQQALGQGPQFIFQYYEEEERQRGNFPDRFSGHQFPNYSSELNVNALLLGDSALYLCASSLAWGTYNEQFFGPGTRLTVL.

This chain links TRBV29-1 with TRBJ2-7; perhaps TRBD2 as D (5 bases). The CDR3 totals 15 residues. The germline V and J ends were trimmed by 0 bases and 1 base, with 13 bases remaining between them. Germline V CDR1 and CDR2: SQVTM, ANQGSEA. CDR3 residues: CSVEDAGSGSYEQYF. CDR3 DNA: TGCAGCGTTGAAGATGCGGGCTCTGGATCCTACGAGCAGTACTTC.

In this sample, this clonotype turned up once. The chain combines TRBV20-1 with TRBJ2-1; D remains ambiguous. The V end lost 6 bases, the J end lost 1 base, and 13 bases lay between the germline ends. The germline V gene encodes CDR1 DFQATT and CDR2 SNEGSKA (reference sequence). This CDR3 contains 14 residues. The DNA of the CDR3 is TGCAGTGCCCTGTTAATAAGGTCCTACAATGAGCAGTTCTTC. Its translation: CSALLIRSYNEQFF.

The chain combines TRBV20-1 with TRBJ1-4; the match to TRBD1 covers 9 bases. The germline gives CDR1 DFQATT, CDR2 SNEGSKA (reference sequence). The CDR3 covers 16 residues. Trimming took 3 bases from V and 0 from J; bases not matched to a gene: 5. CDR3 nucleotides: TGCAGTGCTAGGAGTGGGACAGGGACAACTAATGAAAAACTGTTTTTT. Amino acid sequence: CSARSGTGTTNEKLFF.

The V call is TRBV27, the J call TRBJ1-2; TRBD1 might be the D (5 bases). Germline CDR1 reads MNHEY; CDR2 reads SMNVEV (reference sequence). The CDR3 is made up of 13 amino acids. Trimming took off 3 bases at V and 9 bases at J, with 14 bases between the two ends. The CDR3 coding sequence is TGTGCCAGCAGTTTGGGTTGGCAGGGTAGCTACACCTTC. Translating it yields CASSLGWQGSYTF.

Only a few counts were recorded for this clonotype. J is TRBJ2-6 and V is TRBV7-2; the D gene is possibly TRBD2 (6 bases). The CDR3 loop spans 16 amino acids. The V and J ends lost 3 bases and 2 bases respectively, with 11 bases between them. Germline CDR1 SGHTA, CDR2 FQGNSA. The CDR3 reads CASSFYGGTGANVLTF. The CDR3 nucleotides are TGTGCCAGCAGCTTTTACGGGGGAACTGGGGCCAACGTCCTGACTTTC.

V is TRBV7-2 and J is TRBJ2-5; D is perhaps TRBD2 (6 bases). The germline gives CDR1 SGHTA, CDR2 FQGNSA. V was pared by 1 base and J by 3 bases, with 15 bases between. The CDR3 is made up of 16 amino acids. The CDR3 DNA reads as TGTGCCAGCAGCTTAGTATGGGCACGCGGGGAAGAGACCCAGTACTTC. Its translation: CASSLVWARGEETQYF.

This clonotype was counted only a few times. The V and J genes are TRBV6-1 and TRBJ2-5; no firm D call. Looked up from germline, CDR1 is MNHNS and CDR2 is SASEGT. This CDR3 is built from 15 residues. Trimming took off 6 bases at V and 5 bases at J, with 19 bases between the two ends. CDR3 coding DNA: TGTGCCAGCAGCCCCACCCCAGGTGGATGGGAGACCCAGTACTTC. Its protein is CASSPTPGGWETQYF.

V and J are TRBV29-1 and TRBJ2-1; 7 nucleotides align to TRBD1. The germline CDR1 and CDR2 sequences are SQVTM and ANQGSEA. The CDR3 runs 16 residues. The CDR3 loop is CSTVPGRGSSYNEQFF. The CDR3 DNA reads as TGCAGTACTGTACCCGGCAGGGGGTCGTCCTACAATGAGCAGTTCTTC.

This clonotype turned up a few times. This chain uses TRBV20-1 with TRBJ1-1; a weak D match, TRBD1 (5 bases). This CDR3 is built from 15 residues. Per germline, CDR1 DFQATT and CDR2 SNEGSKA (reference sequence). Trimming removed 0 bases at V and 1 base at J, with 12 bases between. In DNA, the CDR3 is TGCAGTGCTAGAGACAGACGGGGGACGAACACTGAAGCTTTCTTT. Translated, it gives CSARDRRGTNTEAFF.

The sample holds a few counts of this clonotype. CDR3 sequence reads: CASSLRLAGLSTDTQYF. The CDR3 DNA sequence: TGTGCCAGCAGCCTCCGACTAGCGGGGCTAAGCACAGATACGCAGTATTTT. The genes are TRBV7-2 and TRBJ2-3, with 11 bases lining up with TRBD2. Germline CDR1 reads SGHTA; CDR2 reads FQGNSA. CDR3 length equals 17 residues. The V segment lost 5 bases and the J segment 0 bases; nucleotides outside the gene matches: 7.

Worth noting for this clonotype: Since the CDR3 does not end with the conserved phenylalanine or tryptophan, this likely comes from a read error. Because the CDR3's place on the DNA is in doubt, the DNA is left out and the CDR3 is given as listed by TCRdb. This chain uses TRBV12-3 or TRBV12-4 with TRBJ2-3. The CDR3 is 12 residues long, ends included. The CDR3 protein is CASRVSSDVEYS.

This chain connects TRBV9 to TRBJ2-1, with 7 bases lining up with TRBD2. The CDR3 runs 15 residues. The V gene end was trimmed by 0 bases and the J gene end by 5 bases; junction bases not matched to a gene: 5. Per the germline V gene, CDR1 is SGDLS and CDR2 is YYNGEE. The CDR3 sequence is CASSVDSGQNNEQFF. The CDR3 nucleotides read TGTGCCAGCAGCGTAGATAGCGGGCAGAACAATGAGCAGTTCTTC.

The rearrangement links TRBV20-1 to TRBJ2-5, with D perhaps TRBD2 (6 bases). Germline loops: CDR1 DFQATT, CDR2 SNEGSKA (reference sequence). This CDR3 has 14 residues. V shed 5 bases and J shed 5 bases, with 18 bases lying between them. The CDR3 loop reads CSASRALASETQYF. The CDR3 nucleotides read TGCAGTGCTTCACGGGCCCTAGCGTCGGAGACCCAGTACTTC.

J is TRBJ2-2 and V is TRBV7-7; no clear D. V was pared by 5 bases and J by 8 bases, with 12 bases between. Per the germline V gene, CDR1 is SSHAT and CDR2 is FNYEAQ (reference sequence). The CDR3 consists of 13 residues. CDR3 protein: CASSLEAAGELFF. DNA of the CDR3: TGTGCCAGCAGCCTAGAGGCGGCTGGGGAGCTGTTTTTT.

This clonotype was found a few times. The chain recombines TRBV20-1 with TRBJ1-2; no definite D call. CDR1 and CDR2 (germline): DFQATT, SNEGSKA (reference sequence). V was pared by 1 base and J by 4 bases, with 10 bases between. The CDR3 extends over 13 amino acids. CDR3 residues: CSARAGRGYGYTF. In DNA form, the CDR3 reads TGCAGTGCTAGAGCTGGTAGAGGCTATGGCTACACCTTC.

V is TRBV6-2 or TRBV6-3 and J is TRBJ1-2; the D is unclear. Trimming removed 7 bases from V and 2 bases from J, with 11 bases in between. Germline CDR1 is MNHEY and CDR2 is SVGEGT. The CDR3 length is 13 residues. CDR3 coding DNA: TGTGCCAGCACTCATTCCAGGAACTATGGCTACACCTTC. It encodes CASTHSRNYGYTF.

The CDR3 DNA reads as TGTGCCAGCAGCTCTCCACAAGTTGCAACTAATGAAAAACTGTTTTTT. As protein: CASSSPQVATNEKLFF. This sequence joins TRBV7-9 and TRBJ1-4; no reliable D call. CDR3 size: 16 residues. Trimming pared 4 bases from V and 0 bases from J, leaving 12 bases between. Germline V gene data show CDR1 as SEHNR and CDR2 as FQNEAQ (reference sequence). Combining the CDR3 with reference TRBV7-9 and TRBJ1-4 gives the whole variable domain DTGVSQNPRHKITKRGQNVTFRCDPISEHNRLYWYRQTLGQGPEFLTYFQNEAQLEKSRLLSDRFSAERPKGSFSTLEIQRTEQGDSAMYLCASSSPQVATNEKLFFGSGTQLSVL.